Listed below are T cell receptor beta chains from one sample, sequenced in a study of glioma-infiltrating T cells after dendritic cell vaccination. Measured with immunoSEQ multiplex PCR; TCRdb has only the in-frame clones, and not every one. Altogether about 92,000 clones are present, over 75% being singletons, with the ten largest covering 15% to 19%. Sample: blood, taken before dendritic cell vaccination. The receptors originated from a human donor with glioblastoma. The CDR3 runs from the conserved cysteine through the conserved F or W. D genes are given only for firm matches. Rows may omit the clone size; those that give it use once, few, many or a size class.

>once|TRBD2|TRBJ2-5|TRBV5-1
TGCGCCAGCAGAGGAGGTAGCGGGGAATCTCAAGAGACCCAGTACTTC
CASRGGSGESQETQYF
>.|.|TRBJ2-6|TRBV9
TGTGCCAGCCGCGGGACAGTCTCTGGGGCCAACGTCCTGACTTTC
CASRGTVSGANVLTF
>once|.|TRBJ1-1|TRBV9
TGTGCCAGCAGCCCCGGACAGCATGAAGCTTTCTTT
CASSPGQHEAFF
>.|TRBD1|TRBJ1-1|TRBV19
TGTGCCAGTAGTCCGGACAGGGGCTACATGAACACTGAAGCTTTCTTT
CASSPDRGYMNTEAFF
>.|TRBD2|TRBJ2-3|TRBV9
TGTGCCAGCAGCGTTTTCAGCCTAGCGGGAGGTTCTACAGATACGCAGTATTTT
CASSVFSLAGGSTDTQYF
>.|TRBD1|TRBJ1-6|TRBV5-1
TGCGCCAGCAGCTTGGAGTCAGGGGGCAGTTCACCCCTCCACTTT
CASSLESGGSSPLHF
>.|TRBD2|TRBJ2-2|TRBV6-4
TGTGCCAGCAGTGACTCGCGGGAGGCCGGGGAGCTGTTTTTT
CASSDSREAGELFF
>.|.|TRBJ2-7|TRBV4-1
TGCGCCAGCAGCCAAGATCCGGGAGAGGTTTACGAGCAGTACTTC
CASSQDPGEVYEQYF
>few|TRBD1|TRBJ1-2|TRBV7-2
TGTGCCAGCCATAAGACTGCCCAGGGACAGATCTATGGCTACACCTTC
CASHKTAQGQIYGYTF
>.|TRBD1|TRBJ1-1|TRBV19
TGTGCCAGTAGCTCATTCTCGGACAGGGGCGACACTGAAGCTTTCTTT
CASSSFSDRGDTEAFF
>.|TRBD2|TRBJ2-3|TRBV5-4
TGTGCCAGCAGCTCCGGGACTAGGAGCACAGATACGCAGTATTTT
CASSSGTRSTDTQYF
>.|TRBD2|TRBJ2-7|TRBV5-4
TGTGCCAGCAGCTCAGCGACTAGCGGATACGAGCAGTACTTC
CASSSATSGYEQYF
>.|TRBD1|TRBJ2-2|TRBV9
TGTGCCAGCAGCCCGATCACAGGGGGCACCGGGGAGCTGTTTTTT
CASSPITGGTGELFF
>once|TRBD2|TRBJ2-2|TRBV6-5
TGTGCCAGCAGAGGCGGGGGGACGAACACCGGGGAGCTGTTTTTT
CASRGGGTNTGELFF
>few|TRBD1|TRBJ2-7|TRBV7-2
TGTGCCAGCAGCTTAGGGACAGGGGGGATAGACTCCTACGAGCAGTACTTC
CASSLGTGGIDSYEQYF
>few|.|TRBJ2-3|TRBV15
TGTGCCACCAGCAGAGATCTGAGGGAAGATACGCAGTATTTT
CATSRDLREDTQYF
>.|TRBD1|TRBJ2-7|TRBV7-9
TGTGCCAGCAGCTTAGCGGGACAGACATACGAGCAGTACTTC
CASSLAGQTYEQYF
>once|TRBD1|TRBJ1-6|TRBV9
TGTGCCATCACTTCAGGGGGCGATAATTCACCCCTCCACTTT
CAITSGGDNSPLHF
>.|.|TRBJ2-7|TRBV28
TGTGCCAGCAGTTTGGTACAGATCTCCTACGAGCAGTACTTC
CASSLVQISYEQYF
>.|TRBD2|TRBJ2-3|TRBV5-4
TGTGCCAGCAGCTTGGAACTAGCGGGGGCAGATACGCAGTATTTT
CASSLELAGADTQYF
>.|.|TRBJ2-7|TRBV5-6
TGTGCCAGCAGCCCGGACAGGGAGGGGTCCTACGAGCAGTACTTC
CASSPDREGSYEQYF
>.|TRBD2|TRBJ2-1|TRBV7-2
TGTGCCAGCAGTTATAGCGGGTTGGGCCGGAATGAGCAGTTCTTC
CASSYSGLGRNEQFF
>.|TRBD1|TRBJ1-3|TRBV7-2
TGTGCCAGCAGCTATGACAGGGCCGGAAACACCATATATTTT
CASSYDRAGNTIYF
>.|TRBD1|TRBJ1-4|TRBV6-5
TGTGCCAGCAGACGAATGACAGGGGGAGGTGAAAAACTGTTTTTT
CASRRMTGGGEKLFF
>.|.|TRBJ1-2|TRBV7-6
TGTGCCAGCAGCTTAGGACAGGAAAATGGCTACACCTTC
CASSLGQENGYTF
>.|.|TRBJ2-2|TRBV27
TGTGCCAGCGGAACACAGATCCAACCCACCGGGGAGCTGTTTTTT
CASGTQIQPTGELFF
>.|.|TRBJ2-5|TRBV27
TGTGCCAGCAGTTTCAGGGAGACCCAGTACTTC
CASSFRETQYF
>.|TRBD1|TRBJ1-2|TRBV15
TGTGCCACCAGCAGGCAAGGACAGGGGGTCTATGGCTACACCTTC
CATSRQGQGVYGYTF
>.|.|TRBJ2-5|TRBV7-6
TGTGCCAGCAGCCTGTGGGGGCCGGAGACCCAGTACTTC
CASSLWGPETQYF
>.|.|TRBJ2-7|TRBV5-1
TGCGCCAGCACTCTGGCGGACAACTCCTACGAGCAGTACTTC
CASTLADNSYEQYF
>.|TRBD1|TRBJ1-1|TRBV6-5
TGTGCCAGCAATCGGGACAGGGGAATGAACACTGAAGCTTTCTTT
CASNRDRGMNTEAFF
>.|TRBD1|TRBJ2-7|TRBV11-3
TGTGCCAGCAGCTCGGACAGGGGGCAGGAGCAGTACTTC
CASSSDRGQEQYF
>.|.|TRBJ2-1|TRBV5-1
TGCGCCAGCAGCTTGGTTTTAGGGGGGGCAGAATTCTACAATGAGCAGTTCTTC
CASSLVLGGAEFYNEQFF
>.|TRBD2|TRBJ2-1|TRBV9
TGTGCCAGCAACCTCGCTCCAGGCGGGGGGGGCTACAATGAGCAGTTCTTC
CASNLAPGGGGYNEQFF
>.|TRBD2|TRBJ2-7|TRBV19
TGTGCCAGTAGCAGCGGGGGGGGAAGGAACGCCCCCCGTCACGAGCAGTACTTC
CASSSGGGRNAPRHEQYF
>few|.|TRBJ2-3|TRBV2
TGTGCCAGCAGTGAAGCCCCCCTAGCGTCGCTCACAGATACGCAGTATTTT
CASSEAPLASLTDTQYF
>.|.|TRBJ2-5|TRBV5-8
TGTGCCAGCAGCAGAACCGGGGTTGGAGAGACCCAGTACTTC
CASSRTGVGETQYF
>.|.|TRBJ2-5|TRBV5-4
TGTGCCAGCACCCCAGGGAAGCAAGAGACCCAGTACTTC
CASTPGKQETQYF
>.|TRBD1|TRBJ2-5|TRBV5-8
TGTGCCAGCAGCCCCGACAGGGGGCAAGAGACCCAGTACTTC
CASSPDRGQETQYF
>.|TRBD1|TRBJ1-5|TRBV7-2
TGTGCCAGCAGCTGGGGACAGGGGGGATTGAATCAGCCCCAGCATTTT
CASSWGQGGLNQPQHF
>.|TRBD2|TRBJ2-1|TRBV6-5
TGTGCCAGCAGTTACTTTAGCGGGGGCCACAATGAGCAGTTCTTC
CASSYFSGGHNEQFF
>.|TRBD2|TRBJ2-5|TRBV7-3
TGTGCCAGCAGCTTTAGCGGGGGGGTAGAGACCCAGTACTTC
CASSFSGGVETQYF
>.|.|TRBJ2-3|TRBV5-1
TGCGCCAGCAGCTTGGGGGCAAGCGGAGGGAATACGCAGTATTTT
CASSLGASGGNTQYF
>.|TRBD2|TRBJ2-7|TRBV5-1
TGCGCCAGCAGCTTAAGGACTAGCGGGAAAGTTGAGCAGTACTTC
CASSLRTSGKVEQYF
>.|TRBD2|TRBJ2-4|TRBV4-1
TGCGCCAGCAGCCAGACGCGGGGGACGAACATTCAGTACTTC
CASSQTRGTNIQYF
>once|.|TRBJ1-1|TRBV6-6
TGTGCCAGCACCTGGGCAGCGAACACTGAAGCTTTCTTT
CASTWAANTEAFF
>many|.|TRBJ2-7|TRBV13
TGTGCCAGCAGCTTAGGAGGGGCCCCGAACTACGAGCAGTACTTC
CASSLGGAPNYEQYF
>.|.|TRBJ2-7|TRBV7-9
TGTGCCAGCAGCTTAGCATGGACAGACGACGCCTACGAGCAGTACTTC
CASSLAWTDDAYEQYF
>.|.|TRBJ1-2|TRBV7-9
TGTGCCAGCAGCACCCGGACAGTGGGAAGCTATGGCTACACCTTC
CASSTRTVGSYGYTF
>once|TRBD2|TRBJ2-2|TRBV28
TGTGTAGTCACTAGCGGGACCCATGGAACCGGGGAGCTGTTTTTT
CVVTSGTHGTGELFF
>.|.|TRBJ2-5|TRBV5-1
TGCGCCAGCAGCTTGGATGCTCGCAGGACTGAAGAGACCCAGTACTTC
CASSLDARRTEETQYF
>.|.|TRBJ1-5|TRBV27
TGTGCCAGCAGTTCCTCTGTTTATCAGCCCCAGCATTTT
CASSSSVYQPQHF
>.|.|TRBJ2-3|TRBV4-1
TGCGCCAGCAGCCCGGGGGGCGGGAACACAGATACGCAGTATTTT
CASSPGGGNTDTQYF
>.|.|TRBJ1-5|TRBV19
TGTGCCAGTAACCAGGCAGGGTATAGCAATCAGCCCCAGCATTTT
CASNQAGYSNQPQHF
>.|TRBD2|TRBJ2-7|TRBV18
TGTGCCAGCTCACCTATGACTAGCGGGAGTTACGAGCAGTACTTC
CASSPMTSGSYEQYF
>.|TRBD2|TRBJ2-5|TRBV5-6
TGTGCCAGCAGTTCGTCCACCAGACTAGCGGGATTATGGGAGACCCAGTACTTC
CASSSSTRLAGLWETQYF
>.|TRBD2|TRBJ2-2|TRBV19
TGTGCCAGTCTTGGGGCGGGGGGCCTAAACACCGGGGAGCTGTTTTTT
CASLGAGGLNTGELFF
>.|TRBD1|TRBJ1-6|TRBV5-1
TGCGCCAGCAGCGGGGGGACAGTGGGGAATTCACCCCTCCACTTT
CASSGGTVGNSPLHF
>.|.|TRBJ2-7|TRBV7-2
TGTGCCAGCAGCCTCCGGGGGGAGCAGTACTTC
CASSLRGEQYF